The clone carrying this TCR beta chain occurred once. The antigen is unknown. This entry is derived from a study of cytomegalovirus exposure and HLA in healthy donors. The study's findings and limits: Solely CMV serostatus was available to characterize immune exposure.

The germline gives CDR1 MNHEY, CDR2 SMNVEV (reference sequence). The CDR3 runs 15 residues. J was trimmed by 8 bases and V by 4 bases; bases with no gene match: 11. The PCR contained 60 Vbeta and 13 Jbeta primers. Profiling relied on immunoSEQ multiplex PCR, and the TCRdb table lists in-frame clones only, not all of them. The sample holds about 190,000 clones; roughly 80% are singletons and the top ten take less than 4.5%. The chain is built from TRBV27 and TRBJ1-2; 9 bases fit TRBD1. Material: PBMCs. The origin of this receptor is a man aged 50-59 years in good health and CMV-seronegative. CDR3 DNA sequence: TGTGCCAGCAGTTCTTACCGGGACAGGGCGTCGGGCTACACCTTC. Translated: CASSSYRDRASGYTF.